This T cell receptor beta chain was captured in a study of blood T cell repertoires in COVID-19. Across the study: Nucleic acid was either cDNA or gDNA, and it came from T cells, B-cell-depleted T cells, or PBMCs.

Authors' processing steps: Estimates of nucleated cell counts were drawn from the amplification of reference gene primers. Clones were read by immunoSEQ multiplex PCR, and TCRdb kept only the in-frame ones, dropping some. The DNA gave D and trimming, while V, J and clone size come from that table. Among 300,000 to 350,000 clones listed, 86% were seen once. CDR3 length: 14 amino acids. V lost 5 bases to trimming and J lost 2 bases, with 16 bases between them. Germline V gives CDR1 SQVTM, CDR2 ANQGSEA. The specimen was PBMCs or T cells enriched from blood (not recorded which). The TCR was taken from a woman in her forties with acute COVID-19. The V gene is TRBV29-1, the J gene TRBJ2-7, with a tentative D call TRBD1 (6 bases). The CDR3 is CSVTRGTPTYEQYF. The CDR3 DNA sequence: TGCAGCGTTACGAGGGGGACACCTACCTACGAGCAGTACTTC.